The T cell receptor beta chain under discussion was sequenced for a study of cytomegalovirus exposure and HLA in healthy donors. Regarding the study as a whole: Later, an analysis found that TCR clusters from the first cohort tended to co-occur in the 120 validation repertoires. Reported performance of the classifier showed diagnosis of cytomegalovirus status with high specificity and sensitivity.

Some clones are missing from TCRdb's copy, which holds only in-frame ones; the method was immunoSEQ multiplex PCR. This sample has about 360,000 clones, with 86% found just once. The CDR3 is 14 residues long. J was trimmed by 6 bases and V by 7 bases; bases with no gene match: 10. Germline V gene data show CDR1 as SQVTM and CDR2 as ANQGSEA. For this clone: Its specificity is unknown.

The rearrangement uses TRBV29-1 and TRBJ2-3; 10 nucleotides agree with TRBD2. The sample taken for sequencing was PBMCs. The origin of this receptor is a woman in her late teens or twenties in good health and CMV-seronegative. The CDR3 protein is CSAVGLAGADTQYF. The CDR3 DNA reads TGCAGCGCCGTGGGTCTAGCGGGGGCTGATACGCAGTATTTT.